Given below is one T cell receptor beta chain in context. This entry comes from a study of shared clonotypes between healthy human individuals. Background on the study: The people who gave samples were a couple of women and three men aged 18 to 49.

Among the donors, all were Caucasian adults who lived in Nashville, Tennessee. The sequenced material, unsorted PBMC DNA, was run on ten immunoSEQ deep assay plates. In the source study's methods: For the immunoSEQ data, sequences were junction-only without quality scores, so filtering differed. The method was immunoSEQ multiplex PCR; TCRdb's version includes in-frame clones alone and lacks a portion of them. V, J and clone size are taken as reported in that table, and D and trimming were inferred from the DNA itself. The sample carries about 470,000 clones, roughly 77% recorded once. The CDR3 runs 17 residues. Unmatched junction bases numbered 6, after V lost 0 bases and J lost 4 bases. Per germline, CDR1 SGHNT and CDR2 YYREEE (reference sequence).

The source of this sequence is a woman in her 40s in good health. Some clones in this sample may be carry-over from other donors' samples. The chain joins TRBV5-4 to TRBJ2-5; 13 nucleotides match TRBD2. Source material: PBMCs. CDR3 sequence: CASSLAGLAGAAETQYF. As DNA, the CDR3 is TGTGCCAGCAGCTTGGCCGGACTAGCGGGAGCGGCAGAGACCCAGTACTTC.